This T cell receptor beta chain is from a study of T-cell memory formation after mild COVID-19. Turning to the study itself: TCR clusters showed largely donor specificity. Study-wide results and limits: The second-wave clones peaking on day 37 were not confirmed as SARS-CoV-2-specific.

MiXCR, applied by TCRdb to the 5' RACE reads, yields one record per CDR3 protein. The top ten hold about an eighth of the sample, which has hundreds of thousands of distinct CDR3 sequences, under 25% seen once. This clonotype was recorded a few times. Its antigen is undetermined. J lost 0 bases, V lost 7 bases, and 5 bases had no gene match. CDR1 and CDR2 from the germline V gene are MNHEY and SMNVEV (reference sequence). The CDR3 totals 14 residues. The chain joins TRBV27 to TRBJ2-7, with TRBD2 matching 8 bases. What was sequenced was PBMCs or a T cell subset sorted from them (not recorded which). This receptor was taken from an adult woman who had mild COVID-19 (a few samples of this study predate the infection). Cell type and time point are not known. The CDR3 sequence: CASKLAEYSYEQYF. Written as DNA, the CDR3 is TGTGCCAGCAAACTAGCGGAATACTCCTACGAGCAGTACTTC.